The entry that follows covers one T cell receptor delta chain sequence. From germline, CDR1 is TVYSNPD and CDR2 GDNSRS (reference sequence). Deletions cut 3 bases from V and 5 bases from J, with 22 bases between. The CDR3 has 16 residues. The sample originates from a study of gamma-delta T cells after stem cell transplantation. TCRdb reanalysed the RT-PCR reads with CATT. The sample has approximately 4,500 delta-chain clones, more than 15% seen once. The chain links TRDV3 to TRDJ2, with D possibly matching TRDD3 (5 bases). This clonotype was sampled from a human donor. It is not recorded whose cells these are; they may come from a transplant donor. Sequencing input: gamma-delta T cells. CDR3 in amino acids: CAFTPRTWGLTAQLFF. DNA for the CDR3: TGTGCCTTCACTCCCCGTACTTGGGGCCTTACAGCACAACTCTTCTTT.